This is a list of T cell receptor beta chains from one sample in a study of blood T cell repertoires in COVID-19. The method was immunoSEQ multiplex PCR; TCRdb's version includes in-frame clones alone and lacks a portion of them. Counted here are 90,000 to 120,000 clones, roughly 80% occurring once; the ten biggest clones make up approximately 4.1%. The sequenced sample was peripheral blood. The receptors were gathered from a human donor in a cohort sampled during active COVID-19. Both conserved end residues are part of each CDR3. The D gene is left open where the match is weak. A clone size is listed for some rows: how often the clone was seen (once, few, many), or a class if it is expanded.

clone_size d_call j_call v_call cdr3_nt cdr3_aa
few NA TRBJ1-4 TRBV18 TGTGCCAGCTCACCACCGGGGAGACACGGTGAAAAACTGTTTTTT CASSPPGRHGEKLFF
NA NA TRBJ1-3 TRBV2 TGTGCCAGCAGTGCGGGAATTGGTGGAAACACCATATATTTT CASSAGIGGNTIYF
NA NA TRBJ2-1 TRBV6-1 TGTGCCAGCAGTGACCACATTCGCGAGCAGTTCTTC CASSDHIREQFF
NA TRBD2 TRBJ2-7 TRBV19 TGTGCCAGTAGTCCTTTGCGGGAGGTCTACGAGCAGTACTTC CASSPLREVYEQYF
once NA TRBJ1-3 TRBV18 TGTGCCAGCTCACCCGAGGGGGCTGGAAACACCATATATTTT CASSPEGAGNTIYF
NA NA TRBJ2-3 TRBV5-6 TGTGCCAGCAGCAGAACTAGAACGGATACGCAGTATTTT CASSRTRTDTQYF
NA NA TRBJ1-1 TRBV11-2 TGTGCCAGCAGCCCCGGACACATGAACACTGAAGCTTTCTTT CASSPGHMNTEAFF
NA TRBD1 TRBJ1-2 TRBV11-2 TGTGCCAGCAGCTCGGACAGGGGGGTAAGGGGCTACACCTTC CASSSDRGVRGYTF
NA NA TRBJ1-2 TRBV12-3/TRBV12-4 TGTGCCAGCAGCTCGGGGGAGAGATATGGCTACACCTTC CASSSGERYGYTF
NA NA TRBJ2-1 TRBV4-1 TGCGCCAGCAGCCAGTTTGTCCGGGACTACAATGAGCAGTTCTTC CASSQFVRDYNEQFF
NA TRBD1 TRBJ2-2 TRBV19 TGTGCCAGCCTGGGACAGCCGAACACCGGGGAGCTGTTTTTT CASLGQPNTGELFF
NA NA TRBJ1-1 TRBV30 TGTGCCTGGACCCTACTCCAGAACACTGAAGCTTTCTTT CAWTLLQNTEAFF
NA NA TRBJ2-7 TRBV6-5 TGTGCCAGCAGCCGACAGTACGAGCAGTACTTC CASSRQYEQYF
NA TRBD1 TRBJ1-6 TRBV30 TGTGCCTGGCGTCCGGGACAGGGGGTTTCACCCCTCCACTTT CAWRPGQGVSPLHF
NA TRBD1 TRBJ1-1 TRBV7-9 TGTGCCAGCAGCTCGTACAGGGGGATTAACACTGAAGCTTTCTTT CASSSYRGINTEAFF
many TRBD2 TRBJ2-3 TRBV5-4 TGTGCCAGCAGCTTGGTGACTAGCGGGAGTGGAGATACGCAGTATTTT CASSLVTSGSGDTQYF
NA NA TRBJ1-3 TRBV29-1 TGCAGCGTTGAGACAGCCTCTGGAAACACCATATATTTT CSVETASGNTIYF
NA NA TRBJ1-1 TRBV6-6 TGTGCCAGCAGTTCACTGGGGGGGACTGAAGCTTTCTTT CASSSLGGTEAFF
NA NA TRBJ2-3 TRBV7-5 TGTGTCAGAATTGGGACTAGCGGGACCCCAGATACGCAGTATTTT CVRIGTSGTPDTQYF
NA TRBD2 TRBJ2-1 TRBV5-5 TGTGCCAGCAGCTTGGCAACGGGACTAGTCAGAAATGAGCAGTTCTTC CASSLATGLVRNEQFF
NA NA TRBJ1-3 TRBV5-4 TGTGCCACCCAGGAGAGGGTTAAAGGGCGGAACTCTGGAAACACCATATATTTT CATQERVKGRNSGNTIYF
NA TRBD1 TRBJ2-5 TRBV19 TGTGCCAGTAGTATGTCACAGGGGAGAGAGGAGACCCAGTACTTC CASSMSQGREETQYF
NA NA TRBJ2-1 TRBV29-1 TGCAGCGTTGCTGCCCTCGCGGGAAGGGCCTACAATGAGCAGTTCTTC CSVAALAGRAYNEQFF
NA TRBD1 TRBJ2-3 TRBV18 TGTGCCAGCTCACCACTGACGCCGGGACAGGGGTCAGATACGCAGTATTTT CASSPLTPGQGSDTQYF
few NA TRBJ1-6 TRBV19 TGTGCCAGTAGTATACGCGGGTCACCCCTCCACTTT CASSIRGSPLHF
NA NA TRBJ2-1 TRBV3-1/TRBV3-2 TGTGCCAGCAGCCAAGGGACTGGGGATCTCTCTGAGCAGTTCTTC CASSQGTGDLSEQFF
few TRBD1 TRBJ1-2 TRBV19 TGTGCCAGTAGTACCGGACAGGGCCATAACTATGGCTACACCTTC CASSTGQGHNYGYTF
once NA TRBJ2-3 TRBV5-1 TGCGCCAGCAGCTTGGGGCTGGGAGGATCCGGCACAGATACGCAGTATTTT CASSLGLGGSGTDTQYF
NA NA TRBJ2-1 TRBV4-2 TGTGCCAGCAGCCAAGAACTAGCTAGGGGTGAGCAGTTCTTC CASSQELARGEQFF
NA NA TRBJ2-5 TRBV5-4 TGTGCCAGCAGCCCGGGACTTAACCGTCAAGAGACCCAGTACTTC CASSPGLNRQETQYF
NA TRBD2 TRBJ2-5 TRBV28 TGTGCCAGCAGTGGGGAGGGGAGCAGGCAAGAGACCCAGTACTTC CASSGEGSRQETQYF
NA TRBD2 TRBJ2-1 TRBV3-1/TRBV3-2 TGTGCCAGCAGCCAGGCTAGCGGGAGTGGGAATGAGCAGTTCTTC CASSQASGSGNEQFF
NA TRBD1 TRBJ1-2 TRBV3-1/TRBV3-2 TGTGCCAGCAGCCAAAGGGGACAGAACTATGGCTACACCTTC CASSQRGQNYGYTF
few TRBD2 TRBJ2-1 TRBV5-1 TGCGCCAGCAGCTGGGGGGTAAGGGGACTAGCGGTGGAGGGTGAGCAGTTCTTC CASSWGVRGLAVEGEQFF
NA NA TRBJ2-2 TRBV7-2 TGTGCCAGCAGCTTAGTCGGGAAGAACACCGGGGAGCTGTTTTTT CASSLVGKNTGELFF
NA TRBD2 TRBJ2-5 TRBV2 TGTGCCAGCAGGACTAGCGGGTACCAAGAGACCCAGTACTTC CASRTSGYQETQYF
NA TRBD2 TRBJ2-1 TRBV18 TGTGCCAGCTCACCGCCGGGACTAGCGGGAGGGATTGAGAATGAGCAGTTCTTC CASSPPGLAGGIENEQFF
NA NA TRBJ1-1 TRBV10-3 TGTGCCATCAGTGGGACAATCGGACGGCAGAACACTGAAGCTTTCTTT CAISGTIGRQNTEAFF
NA TRBD1 TRBJ1-2 TRBV24-1 TGTGCCACCAGTGATCCGACAGGGGTGGATGGCTACACCTTC CATSDPTGVDGYTF
NA TRBD2 TRBJ2-4 TRBV10-2 TGCGCCAGCAGACTAGCGGGAGTGGGGGCCAAAAACATTCAGTACTTC CASRLAGVGAKNIQYF
NA TRBD1 TRBJ2-1 TRBV28 TGTGCCAGCAACCCACAGGGGGCTCAGTACAATGAGCAGTTCTTC CASNPQGAQYNEQFF
NA NA TRBJ1-6 TRBV10-3 TGTGCCACCGGAGACAATTCACCCCTCCACTTT CATGDNSPLHF
NA TRBD1 TRBJ1-5 TRBV6-1 TGTGCCAGCAGTGAGGGACAGGGGATGAATAGCAATCAGCCCCAGCATTTT CASSEGQGMNSNQPQHF
NA NA TRBJ2-3 TRBV3-1/TRBV3-2 TGTGCCAGCAGCCATGGGCAGGGGTGGGATACGCAGTATTTT CASSHGQGWDTQYF
NA TRBD1 TRBJ1-1 TRBV6-5 TGTGCCAGCAGTTACGAGACAGGGAGAGGGACTGAAGCTTTCTTT CASSYETGRGTEAFF
NA NA TRBJ2-1 TRBV4-3 TGCGCCAGCAGCCAACACGGGAGAGTCTCCTACAATGAGCAGTTCTTC CASSQHGRVSYNEQFF
NA TRBD2 TRBJ2-7 TRBV7-2 TGTGCCAGCACCCTTGGACTAGCGGGGTCCTACGAGCAGTACTTC CASTLGLAGSYEQYF
NA NA TRBJ1-2 TRBV24-1 TGTGCCACCACGGACAGTAACTATGGCTACACCTTC CATTDSNYGYTF
NA NA TRBJ1-5 TRBV12-3/TRBV12-4 TGTGCCAGCAGTCTTGCGAATCAGCCCCAGCATTTT CASSLANQPQHF
NA NA TRBJ1-2 TRBV4-1 TGCGCCAGCAGGCGTACGTTCTCTAACTATGGCTACACCTTC CASRRTFSNYGYTF
NA NA TRBJ2-5 TRBV3-1/TRBV3-2 TGTGCCAGCAGCCAAGGGTCTAGCGCCCTGTCACGGACCCAGTACTTC CASSQGSSALSRTQYF
once TRBD1 TRBJ2-1 TRBV5-1 TGCGCCAGCAGCTTTGGGACAGCCTCGGATGAGCAGTTCTTC CASSFGTASDEQFF
NA NA TRBJ1-2 TRBV6-2/TRBV6-3 TGTGCCAGCAGCCCCCTTTCTTCGGATGGCTACACCTTC CASSPLSSDGYTF
NA NA TRBJ1-1 TRBV7-8 TGTGCCAGCAGGGAGACAGGGAACACTGAAGCTTTCTTT CASRETGNTEAFF
NA TRBD1 TRBJ1-2 TRBV5-4 TGTGCCAGCAGCTTGAAAGGACAGGATTTTTACTATGGCTACACCTTC CASSLKGQDFYYGYTF